This T cell receptor beta chain was recorded in a study of blood T cell repertoires in COVID-19. V trimming: 5 bases; J trimming: 2 bases; junction bases outside the gene matches: 9. The CDR3 contains 16 residues. CDR1 is SEHNR, CDR2 FQNEAQ, per germline (reference sequence). Authors' analysis steps: It was from reference gene primer amplification that nucleated cell counts were estimated. Generated by immunoSEQ multiplex PCR, the TCRdb table keeps only in-frame clones and is missing some. The V and J calls and the clone size are those of that table, but D and trimming were determined from the DNA. The data show around 70,000 clones, roughly 84% seen once. This clone was seen once.

This TCR derives from a woman between 50 and 59 years old with acute or convalescent COVID-19. Sequenced input: peripheral blood. The V gene is TRBV7-9, the J gene TRBJ1-1; TRBD1 agrees at 9 bases. CDR3 sequence reads: CASSKTGGGINTEAFF. The CDR3 DNA sequence: TGTGCCAGCAGCAAAACAGGGGGCGGAATTAACACTGAAGCTTTCTTT.